A selection of T cell receptor beta chains follows, all from one sample in a study of shared clonotypes between healthy human individuals. Produced via immunoSEQ multiplex PCR; TCRdb's table is partial and in-frame only. This sample carries about 980,000 clones, about 80% of them seen once, and the ten largest clones take over 1.3%. Sequencing was done on a sample of memory CD4+ T cells sorted from blood. Receptors originate from a man younger than 35 in good health. Each CDR3 is given with its conserved first and last residue.

CDR3aa: CASSAGTDLTNEKLFF
v_gene: TRBV5-1
j_gene: TRBJ1-4

CDR3aa: CAWSLLAGSYNEQFF
v_gene: TRBV30
j_gene: TRBJ2-1

CDR3aa: CASSILPGQGSTEAFF
v_gene: TRBV28
j_gene: TRBJ1-1

CDR3aa: CASSRDRYPGELFF
v_gene: TRBV5-4
j_gene: TRBJ2-2

CDR3aa: CATQVGRQTDTQYF
v_gene: TRBV7-2
j_gene: TRBJ2-3

CDR3aa: CASSLGFVKGRWEQYF
v_gene: TRBV7-9
j_gene: TRBJ2-7

CDR3aa: CASSLGTLNTGELFF
v_gene: TRBV11-2
j_gene: TRBJ2-2

CDR3aa: CASSSSGLGYGYTF
v_gene: TRBV7-2
j_gene: TRBJ1-2

CDR3aa: CASSLSRDGAEKLFF
v_gene: TRBV7-9
j_gene: TRBJ1-4

CDR3aa: CASNPPGLASSEQYF
v_gene: TRBV2
j_gene: TRBJ2-7

CDR3aa: CASSLWGTDTQYF
v_gene: TRBV7-2
j_gene: TRBJ2-3

CDR3aa: CASSLGQHTQYF
v_gene: TRBV7-9
j_gene: TRBJ2-3

CDR3aa: CASSSGRAEGGELFF
v_gene: TRBV2
j_gene: TRBJ2-2

CDR3aa: CASSYSILAGGYEQYF
v_gene: TRBV6-5
j_gene: TRBJ2-7

CDR3aa: CASRRDNPEAFF
v_gene: TRBV13
j_gene: TRBJ1-1

CDR3aa: CASTPPTGGNNQPQHF
v_gene: TRBV28
j_gene: TRBJ1-5

CDR3aa: CAREGRGRKGSEQFF
v_gene: TRBV2
j_gene: TRBJ2-1

CDR3aa: CASSLLGASLNEQFF
v_gene: TRBV5-1
j_gene: TRBJ2-1

CDR3aa: CASSESQGAERGEQYF
v_gene: TRBV10-2
j_gene: TRBJ2-7

CDR3aa: CASRWHEKLFF
v_gene: TRBV6-5
j_gene: TRBJ1-4

CDR3aa: CATSRDISTQETQYF
v_gene: TRBV15
j_gene: TRBJ2-5

CDR3aa: CASSERDTVGETQYF
v_gene: TRBV13
j_gene: TRBJ2-5

CDR3aa: CASSLGHTSTEAFF
v_gene: TRBV13
j_gene: TRBJ1-1

CDR3aa: CASSLVGTGGNQPQHF
v_gene: TRBV7-2
j_gene: TRBJ1-5

CDR3aa: CAWTGLGILHF
v_gene: TRBV30
j_gene: TRBJ1-6

CDR3aa: CASSPDSNYGYTF
v_gene: TRBV5-1
j_gene: TRBJ1-2

CDR3aa: CASTPGKGANVLTF
v_gene: TRBV6-1
j_gene: TRBJ2-6

CDR3aa: CASSLAGSPNTGELFF
v_gene: TRBV5-1
j_gene: TRBJ2-2

CDR3aa: CASSPDLMNTEAFF
v_gene: TRBV5-6
j_gene: TRBJ1-1

CDR3aa: CASSLYTQSYEQYF
v_gene: TRBV5-1
j_gene: TRBJ2-7

CDR3aa: CASSLGAGTYNEQFF
v_gene: TRBV11-2
j_gene: TRBJ2-1

CDR3aa: CASSNQETQYF
v_gene: TRBV2
j_gene: TRBJ2-5

CDR3aa: CASSVGQGKNQPQHF
v_gene: TRBV9
j_gene: TRBJ1-5

CDR3aa: CASSRQGKETQYF
v_gene: TRBV6-5
j_gene: TRBJ2-5

CDR3aa: CASSDVSGNTIYF
v_gene: TRBV5-1
j_gene: TRBJ1-3

CDR3aa: CAISEIDGTEAFF
v_gene: TRBV10-3
j_gene: TRBJ1-1

CDR3aa: CASSSKIEQYF
v_gene: TRBV2
j_gene: TRBJ2-7

CDR3aa: CASASTTGQAVYEQYF
v_gene: TRBV18
j_gene: TRBJ2-7

CDR3aa: CASSVTSGRTYEQYF
v_gene: TRBV6-1
j_gene: TRBJ2-7

CDR3aa: CAWSTGTGGHTEAFF
v_gene: TRBV30
j_gene: TRBJ1-1

CDR3aa: CATEGARGTEAFF
v_gene: TRBV25-1
j_gene: TRBJ1-1

CDR3aa: CASSPPGTGYEQYF
v_gene: TRBV18
j_gene: TRBJ2-7

CDR3aa: CASSSGGGSTEAFF
v_gene: TRBV6-5
j_gene: TRBJ1-1

CDR3aa: CASSIRGNYGYTF
v_gene: TRBV19
j_gene: TRBJ1-2

CDR3aa: CASSPDKNYGYTF
v_gene: TRBV7-2
j_gene: TRBJ1-2

CDR3aa: CAYRGRGGTGELFF
v_gene: TRBV10-3
j_gene: TRBJ2-2

CDR3aa: CASSSTPGARAFF
v_gene: TRBV7-8
j_gene: TRBJ1-1

CDR3aa: CASSYSGNEQFF
v_gene: TRBV9
j_gene: TRBJ2-1

CDR3aa: CASSQVLAGGYEQYF
v_gene: TRBV4-2
j_gene: TRBJ2-7

CDR3aa: CASSPPGLKGNEQFF
v_gene: TRBV18
j_gene: TRBJ2-1

CDR3aa: CASSPRTAPGGYTF
v_gene: TRBV6-5
j_gene: TRBJ1-2

CDR3aa: CASSLPGPSNTEAFF
v_gene: TRBV5-1
j_gene: TRBJ1-1